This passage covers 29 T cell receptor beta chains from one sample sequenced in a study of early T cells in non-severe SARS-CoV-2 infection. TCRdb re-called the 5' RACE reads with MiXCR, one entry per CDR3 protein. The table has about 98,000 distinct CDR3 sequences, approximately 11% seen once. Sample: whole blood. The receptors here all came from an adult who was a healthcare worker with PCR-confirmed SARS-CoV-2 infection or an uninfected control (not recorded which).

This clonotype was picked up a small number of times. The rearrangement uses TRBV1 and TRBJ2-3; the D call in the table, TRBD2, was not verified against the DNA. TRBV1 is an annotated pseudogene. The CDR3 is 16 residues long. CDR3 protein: CTSRSLGQPFTDTQYF. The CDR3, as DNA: TGCACCAGCAGATCCCTAGGGCAGCCCTTCACAGATACGCAGTATTTT.

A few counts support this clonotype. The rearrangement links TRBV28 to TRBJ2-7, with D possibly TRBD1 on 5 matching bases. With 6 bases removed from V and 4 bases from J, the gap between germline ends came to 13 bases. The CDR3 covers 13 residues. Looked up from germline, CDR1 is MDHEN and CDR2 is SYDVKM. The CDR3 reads CASRTVPGYEQYF. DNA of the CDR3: TGTGCCAGCAGGACAGTACCCGGGTACGAGCAGTACTTC.

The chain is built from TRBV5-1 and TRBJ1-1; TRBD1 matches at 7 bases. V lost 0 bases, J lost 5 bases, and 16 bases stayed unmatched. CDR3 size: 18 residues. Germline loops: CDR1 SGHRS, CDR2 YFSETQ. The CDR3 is CASSLGPWRGRVWTEAFF. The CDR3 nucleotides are TGCGCCAGCAGCTTGGGTCCCTGGAGGGGGCGCGTATGGACTGAAGCTTTCTTT.

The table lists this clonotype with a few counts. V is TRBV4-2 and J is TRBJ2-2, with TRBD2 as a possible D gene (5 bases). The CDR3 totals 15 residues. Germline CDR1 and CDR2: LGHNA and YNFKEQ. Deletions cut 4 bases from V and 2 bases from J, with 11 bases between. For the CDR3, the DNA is TGTGCCAGCAGCCCCCTTGACTACAACACCGGGGAGCTGTTTTTT. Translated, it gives CASSPLDYNTGELFF.

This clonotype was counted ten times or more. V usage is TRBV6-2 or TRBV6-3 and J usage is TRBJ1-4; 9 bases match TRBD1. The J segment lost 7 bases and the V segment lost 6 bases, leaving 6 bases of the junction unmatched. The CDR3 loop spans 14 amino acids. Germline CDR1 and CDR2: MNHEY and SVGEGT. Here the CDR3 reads CASRPQGAFEKLFF. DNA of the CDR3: TGTGCCAGCAGACCACAGGGGGCTTTTGAAAAACTGTTTTTT.

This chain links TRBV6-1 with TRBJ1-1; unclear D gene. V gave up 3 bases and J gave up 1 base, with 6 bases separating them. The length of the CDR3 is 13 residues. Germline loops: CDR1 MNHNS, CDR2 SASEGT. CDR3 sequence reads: CASSDVRNTEAFF. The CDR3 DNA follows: TGTGCCAGCAGTGACGTCCGGAACACTGAAGCTTTCTTT.

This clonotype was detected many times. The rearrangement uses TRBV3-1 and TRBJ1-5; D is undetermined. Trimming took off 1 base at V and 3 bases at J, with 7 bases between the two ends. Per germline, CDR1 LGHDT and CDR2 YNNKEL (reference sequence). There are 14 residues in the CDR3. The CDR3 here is CASSQGVTNQPQHF. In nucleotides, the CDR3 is TGTGCCAGCAGCCAAGGGGTTACCAATCAGCCCCAGCATTTT.

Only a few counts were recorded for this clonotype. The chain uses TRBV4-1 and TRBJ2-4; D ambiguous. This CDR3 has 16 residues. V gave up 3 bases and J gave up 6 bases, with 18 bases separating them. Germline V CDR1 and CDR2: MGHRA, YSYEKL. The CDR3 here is CASSQPGPRASNIQYF. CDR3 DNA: TGCGCCAGCAGCCAGCCCGGACCTAGGGCCTCAAACATTCAGTACTTC.

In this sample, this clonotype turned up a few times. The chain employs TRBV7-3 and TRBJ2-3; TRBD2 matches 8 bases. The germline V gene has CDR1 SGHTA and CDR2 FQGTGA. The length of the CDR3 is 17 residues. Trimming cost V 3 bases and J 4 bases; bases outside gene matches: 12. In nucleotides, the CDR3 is TGTGCCAGCAGCTTGTACGGGACTAGTAAGATGGCAGATACGCAGTATTTT. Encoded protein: CASSLYGTSKMADTQYF.

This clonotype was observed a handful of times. The chain's CDR3 is CSPGDRQGPNSPLHF. CDR3 nucleotides: TGCAGCCCGGGGGACAGGCAAGGTCCTAATTCACCCCTCCACTTT. The chain joins TRBV29-1 to TRBJ1-6; 8 nucleotides match TRBD1. This CDR3 is 15 amino acids long. CDR1 is SQVTM, CDR2 ANQGSEA, per germline. The V and J ends lost 8 bases and 6 bases, in that order; junction bases with no gene match: 12. The full variable domain, its missing parts supplied by reference TRBV29-1 and TRBJ1-6, is SAVISQKPSRDICQRGTSLTIQCQVDSQVTMMFWYRQQPGQSLTLIATANQGSEATYESGFVIDKFPISRPNLTFSTLTVSNMSPEDSSIYLCSPGDRQGPNSPLHFGNGTRLTVT.

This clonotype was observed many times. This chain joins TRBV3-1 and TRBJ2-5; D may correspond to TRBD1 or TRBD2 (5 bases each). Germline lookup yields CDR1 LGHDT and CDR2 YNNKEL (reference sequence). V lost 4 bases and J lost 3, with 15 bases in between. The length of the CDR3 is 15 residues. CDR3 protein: CASSPWGTIEETQYF. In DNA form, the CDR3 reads TGTGCCAGCAGCCCCTGGGGGACCATAGAAGAGACCCAGTACTTC.

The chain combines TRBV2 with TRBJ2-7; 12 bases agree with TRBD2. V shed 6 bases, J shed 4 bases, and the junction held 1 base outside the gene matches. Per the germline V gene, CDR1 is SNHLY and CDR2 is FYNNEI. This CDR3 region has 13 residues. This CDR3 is CASRTSGSYEQYF. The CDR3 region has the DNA TGTGCCAGCAGGACTAGCGGGAGTTACGAGCAGTACTTC.

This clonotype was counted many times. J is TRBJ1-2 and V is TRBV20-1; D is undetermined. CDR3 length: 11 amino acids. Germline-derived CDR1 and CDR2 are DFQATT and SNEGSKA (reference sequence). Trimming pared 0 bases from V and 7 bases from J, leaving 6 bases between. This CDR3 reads CSAREGSGYTF. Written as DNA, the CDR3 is TGCAGTGCTAGAGAGGGTTCTGGCTACACCTTC.

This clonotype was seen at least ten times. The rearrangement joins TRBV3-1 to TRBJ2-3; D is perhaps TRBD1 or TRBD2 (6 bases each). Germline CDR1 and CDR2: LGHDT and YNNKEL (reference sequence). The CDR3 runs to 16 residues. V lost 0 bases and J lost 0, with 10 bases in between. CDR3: CASSQDTGTSTDTQYF. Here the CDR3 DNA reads TGTGCCAGCAGCCAAGATACAGGGACTAGCACAGATACGCAGTATTTT.

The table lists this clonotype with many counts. CDR3 nucleotide sequence: TGTGCCAGCACTAGAGCCCCCCACGAGCAGTACTTC. Encoded protein: CASTRAPHEQYF. This chain links TRBV28 with TRBJ2-7, with unresolved D. CDR1 and CDR2 (germline): MDHEN, SYDVKM. Trimming shortened V by 7 bases and J by 5 bases, and 12 bases separated the two germline ends. The CDR3 spans 12 residues.

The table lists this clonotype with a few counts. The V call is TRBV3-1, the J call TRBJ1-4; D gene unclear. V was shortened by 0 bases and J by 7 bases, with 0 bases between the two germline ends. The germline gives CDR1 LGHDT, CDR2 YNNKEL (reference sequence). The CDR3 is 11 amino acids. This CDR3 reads CASSQDEKLFF. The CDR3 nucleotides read TGTGCCAGCAGCCAAGATGAAAAACTGTTTTTT.

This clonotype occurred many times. In nucleotides, the CDR3 is TGTGCCAGCAGCCTCGTGGACCGGAGCTCTGGAAACACCATATATTTT. Translation gives CASSLVDRSSGNTIYF. The chain uses TRBV12-3 or TRBV12-4 and TRBJ1-3; D remains ambiguous. The CDR3 is 16 residues long. V shed 6 bases and J shed 0 bases, with 15 bases lying between them.

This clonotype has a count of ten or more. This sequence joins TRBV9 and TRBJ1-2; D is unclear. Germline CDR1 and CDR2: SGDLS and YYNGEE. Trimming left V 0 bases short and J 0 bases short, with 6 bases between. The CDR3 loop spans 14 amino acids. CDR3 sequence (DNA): TGTGCCAGCAGCGTAGACACGACTAACTATGGCTACACCTTC. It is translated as CASSVDTTNYGYTF.

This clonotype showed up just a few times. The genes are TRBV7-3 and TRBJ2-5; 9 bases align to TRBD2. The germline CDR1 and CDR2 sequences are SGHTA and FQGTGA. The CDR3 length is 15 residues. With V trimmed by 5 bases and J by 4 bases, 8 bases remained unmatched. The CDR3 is CASSPGLAVGETQYF. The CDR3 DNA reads TGTGCCAGCAGCCCGGGACTAGCCGTAGGAGAGACCCAGTACTTC. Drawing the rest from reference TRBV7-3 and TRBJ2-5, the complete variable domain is GAGVSQTPSNKVTEKGKYVELRCDPISGHTALYWYRQSLGQGPEFLIYFQGTGAADDSGLPNDRFFAVRPEGSVSTLKIQRTERGDSAVYLCASSPGLAVGETQYFGPGTRLLVL.

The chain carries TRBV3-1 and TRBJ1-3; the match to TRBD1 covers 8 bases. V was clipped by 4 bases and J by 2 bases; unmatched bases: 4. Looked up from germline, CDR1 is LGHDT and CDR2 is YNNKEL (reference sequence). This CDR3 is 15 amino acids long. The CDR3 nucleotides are TGTGCCAGCAGCCCAAGCAGGGGGCCTGGAAACACCATATATTTT. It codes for CASSPSRGPGNTIYF.

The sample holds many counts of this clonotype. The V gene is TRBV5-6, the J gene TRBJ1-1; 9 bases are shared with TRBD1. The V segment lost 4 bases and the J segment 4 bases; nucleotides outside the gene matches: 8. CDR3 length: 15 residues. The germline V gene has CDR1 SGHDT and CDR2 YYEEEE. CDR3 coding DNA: TGTGCCAGCAGCGATAACAGGGGGCGCGGCACTGAAGCTTTCTTT. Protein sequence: CASSDNRGRGTEAFF.

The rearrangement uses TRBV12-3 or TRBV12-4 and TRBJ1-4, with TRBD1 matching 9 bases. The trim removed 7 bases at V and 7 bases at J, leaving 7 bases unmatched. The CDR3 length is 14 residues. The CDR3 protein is CASNTGQGFEKLFF. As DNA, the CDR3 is TGTGCCAGCAATACCGGACAGGGGTTTGAAAAACTGTTTTTT.

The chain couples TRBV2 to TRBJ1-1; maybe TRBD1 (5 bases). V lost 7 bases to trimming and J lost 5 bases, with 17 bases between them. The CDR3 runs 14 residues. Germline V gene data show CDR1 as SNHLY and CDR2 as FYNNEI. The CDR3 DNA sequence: TGTGCCAGCACCCTCGAGGGGCTTAATACTGAAGCTTTCTTT. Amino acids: CASTLEGLNTEAFF.

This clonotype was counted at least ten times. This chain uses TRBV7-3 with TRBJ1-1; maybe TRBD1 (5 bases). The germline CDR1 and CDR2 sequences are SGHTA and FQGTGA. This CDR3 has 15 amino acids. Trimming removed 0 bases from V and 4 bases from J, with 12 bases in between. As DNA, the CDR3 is TGTGCCAGCAGCTTAACGGCCGGGGGTATCACTGAAGCTTTCTTT. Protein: CASSLTAGGITEAFF. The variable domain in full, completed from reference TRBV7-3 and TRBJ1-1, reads GAGVSQTPSNKVTEKGKYVELRCDPISGHTALYWYRQSLGQGPEFLIYFQGTGAADDSGLPNDRFFAVRPEGSVSTLKIQRTERGDSAVYLCASSLTAGGITEAFFGQGTRLTVV.

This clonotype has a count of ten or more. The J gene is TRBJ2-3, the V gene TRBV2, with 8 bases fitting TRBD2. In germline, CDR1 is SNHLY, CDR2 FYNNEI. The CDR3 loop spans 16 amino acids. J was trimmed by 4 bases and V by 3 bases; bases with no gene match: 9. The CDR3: CASSESGGARPDTQYF. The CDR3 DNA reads TGTGCCAGCAGTGAGTCGGGAGGGGCCCGTCCAGATACGCAGTATTTT.

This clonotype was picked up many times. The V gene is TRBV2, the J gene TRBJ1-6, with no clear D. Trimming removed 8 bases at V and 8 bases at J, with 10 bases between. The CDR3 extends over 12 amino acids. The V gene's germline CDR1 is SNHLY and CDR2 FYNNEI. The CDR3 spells CASGRPDSPLHF. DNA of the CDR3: TGTGCCAGCGGGAGACCCGATTCACCCCTCCACTTT.

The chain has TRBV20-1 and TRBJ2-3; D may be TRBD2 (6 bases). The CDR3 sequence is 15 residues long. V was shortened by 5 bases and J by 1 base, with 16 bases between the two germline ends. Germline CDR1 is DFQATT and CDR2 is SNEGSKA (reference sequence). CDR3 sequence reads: CSAYGTYGGTDTQYF. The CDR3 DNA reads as TGCAGTGCTTACGGGACTTACGGGGGCACAGATACGCAGTATTTT.

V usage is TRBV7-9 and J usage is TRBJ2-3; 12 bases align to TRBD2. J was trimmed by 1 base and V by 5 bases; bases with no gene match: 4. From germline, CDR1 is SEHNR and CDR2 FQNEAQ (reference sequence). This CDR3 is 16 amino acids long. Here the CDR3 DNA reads TGTGCCAGCAGCCCGCGACTAGCGGGAGGCACAGATACGCAGTATTTT. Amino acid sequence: CASSPRLAGGTDTQYF.

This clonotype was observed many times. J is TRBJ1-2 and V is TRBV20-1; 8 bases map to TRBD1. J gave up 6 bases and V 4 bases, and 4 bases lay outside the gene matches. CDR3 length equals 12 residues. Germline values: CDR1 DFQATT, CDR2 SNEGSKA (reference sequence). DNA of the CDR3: TGCAGTGCTAACGACAGGGGACATGGCTACACCTTC. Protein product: CSANDRGHGYTF.